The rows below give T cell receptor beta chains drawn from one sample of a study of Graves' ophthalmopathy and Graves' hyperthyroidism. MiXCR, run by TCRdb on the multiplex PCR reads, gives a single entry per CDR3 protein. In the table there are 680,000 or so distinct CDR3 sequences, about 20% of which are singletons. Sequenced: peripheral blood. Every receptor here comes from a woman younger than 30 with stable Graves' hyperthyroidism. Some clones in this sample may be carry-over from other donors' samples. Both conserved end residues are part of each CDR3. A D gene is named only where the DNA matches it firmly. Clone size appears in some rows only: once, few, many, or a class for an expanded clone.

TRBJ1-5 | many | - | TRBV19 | TGTGCCAGTAGCAAGGAGGCAGGGCGCAATCAGCCCCAGCATTTT | CASSKEAGRNQPQHF
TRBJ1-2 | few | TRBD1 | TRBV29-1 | TGCAGCGTTGTCCGGGGACAGTCGGATGGCTACACCTTC | CSVVRGQSDGYTF
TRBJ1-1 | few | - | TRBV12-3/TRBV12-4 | TGTGCCAGCAGTTTAATGGGGGCGATAAGCAGTGAAGCTTTCTTT | CASSLMGAISSEAFF
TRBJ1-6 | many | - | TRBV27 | TGTGCCAGCAGACAGACAGGCCTGAATTCACCCCTCCACTTT | CASRQTGLNSPLHF
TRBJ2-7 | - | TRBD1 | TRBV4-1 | TGCGCCAGCAGCCAAGATAGGGGACAGTCCTACGAGCAGTACTTC | CASSQDRGQSYEQYF
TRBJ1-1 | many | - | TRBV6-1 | TGTGCCAGCTCCCCCGGACAAGGGTTATCTGAAGCTTTCTTT | CASSPGQGLSEAFF
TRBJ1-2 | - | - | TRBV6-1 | TGTGCCAGCAGCCCACCGACAGTAGAATTCTATGGCTACACCTTC | CASSPPTVEFYGYTF
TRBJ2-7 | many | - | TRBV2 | TGTGCCAGCAGTGTCGAGGCCTACGAGCAGTACTTC | CASSVEAYEQYF
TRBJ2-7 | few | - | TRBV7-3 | TGTGCCAGCAGCCCAACCGGTCCCTCCTACAAGCAGTACTTC | CASSPTGPSYKQYF
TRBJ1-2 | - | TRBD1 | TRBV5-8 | TGTGCCAGCAGTCAGGACAGGGTACATGGCTACACCTTC | CASSQDRVHGYTF
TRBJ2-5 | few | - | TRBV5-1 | TGCGCCAGCAGCTTGGACGGCCTTAGGGAAGAGACCCAGTACTTC | CASSLDGLREETQYF
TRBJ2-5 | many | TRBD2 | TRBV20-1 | TGCAGTGCTAGTAATACTTTACTAGCGGGGGGGCAAGAGACCCAGTACTTC | CSASNTLLAGGQETQYF
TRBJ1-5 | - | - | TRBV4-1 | TGCGCCAGCAGCCAGGGACTTTATAGCAATCAGCCCCAGCATTTT | CASSQGLYSNQPQHF
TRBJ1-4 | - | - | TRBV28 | TGTGCCAGCAGTTTTAGCAGGGTTAATGAAAAACTGTTTTTT | CASSFSRVNEKLFF
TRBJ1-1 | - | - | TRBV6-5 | TGTGCCAGCAGTGCCTTGAGTAGGACTGAAGCTTTCTTT | CASSALSRTEAFF
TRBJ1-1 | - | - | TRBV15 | TGTGCCACCAGCTTTCAGGCAGACACTGAAGCTTTCTTT | CATSFQADTEAFF